Shown below are 14 T cell receptor beta chains from a single sample sequenced in a study of T cell repertoires in cytomegalovirus infection. TCRdb re-called the reads through MiXCR, storing one row per CDR3 protein. The table has roughly 69,000 distinct CDR3 sequences, 20% to 25% seen once. These receptors have no identified antigens. The material sequenced was CD8+ T cells from cultured PBMCs, taken from culture after CMV antigen stimulation. The source of these receptors is a human donor in good health (CMV status not recorded). Some clones in this sample may be carry-over from other donors' samples.

Comment on this clonotype: No conserved phenylalanine or tryptophan ends this CDR3, so it is likely a read error. This chain connects TRBV4-3 to TRBJ1-2; 7 bases align to TRBD1. CDR1 and CDR2 (germline): LGHNA, YSLEER. The CDR3 contains 14 residues. Trimming took 4 bases from V and 4 from J; bases not matched to a gene: 6. The CDR3 DNA reads TGCGCCAGCAGCCCGGGACAGAGCTCCTATGGCTACACCTTA. This codes for CASSPGQSSYGYTL.

V and J are TRBV6-6 and TRBJ1-4, with 7 bases lining up with TRBD1. Germline V gene lookup returns CDR1 MNHNY and CDR2 SVGAGI (reference sequence). Germline trimming cut 8 bases from V and 0 bases from J; bases unmatched to any gene: 6. The CDR3 sequence is 15 residues long. CDR3 amino acids: CASHPGGATNEKLFF. CDR3 DNA sequence: TGTGCCAGCCATCCAGGGGGGGCAACTAATGAAAAACTGTTTTTT.

This clonotype was picked up a small number of times. CDR3 residues: CASSLPRGLSGNTIYF. The CDR3, as DNA: TGTGCCAGCAGTTTGCCTCGTGGGCTCTCTGGAAACACCATATATTTT. The genes are TRBV12-3 or TRBV12-4 and TRBJ1-3; D not certain. CDR3 length equals 16 residues. V was trimmed by 3 bases and J by 0 bases, leaving 12 bases between them.

The rearrangement uses TRBV4-1 and TRBJ1-1; TRBD1 matches at 11 bases. V was pared by 4 bases and J by 6 bases, with 7 bases of the junction left unmatched. The CDR3 runs to 15 residues. Germline assignment: CDR1 MGHRA and CDR2 YSYEKL. CDR3: CASSPRGQGVAEAFF. In nucleotides, the CDR3 is TGCGCCAGCAGCCCCAGGGGACAGGGGGTCGCTGAAGCTTTCTTT.

This chain joins TRBV7-6 and TRBJ2-1; 8 positions agree with TRBD2. In germline, CDR1 is SGHVS, CDR2 FNYEAQ. The CDR3 is made up of 15 amino acids. V dropped 6 bases and J dropped 0; count of bases not matched to a gene: 4. The CDR3 nucleotides are TGTGCCAGCAGTGGCGGGGGGTACTCCTACAATGAGCAGTTCTTC. Translated, it gives CASSGGGYSYNEQFF.

The CDR3 nucleotides read TGCGCCAGCAGCCAAAGCCGGGGAGAGACCCAGTACTTC. Amino acid sequence: CASSQSRGETQYF. The chain joins TRBV4-3 to TRBJ2-5; a weak D match, TRBD2 (5 bases). The V gene lost 2 bases and the J gene lost 4 bases, with 8 bases spanning the gap. The CDR3 runs 13 residues. Germline V lookup: CDR1 LGHNA, CDR2 YSLEER.

This clonotype was counted only a few times. This chain joins TRBV12-3 or TRBV12-4 and TRBJ2-5; TRBD1 is a possible D gene (6 bases). The length of the CDR3 is 15 residues. The V end was cut by 3 bases, the J end by 0 bases, with 11 bases between. CDR3 nucleotides: TGTGCCAGCAGTTTTTCCGGACAGCACCAAGAGACCCAGTACTTC. Translated: CASSFSGQHQETQYF.

CDR3 DNA sequence: TGCGCCAGCAGCCAGTCCTGGGGGTCTAGCACAGATACGCAGTATTTT. This encodes CASSQSWGSSTDTQYF. The rearrangement joins TRBV4-1 to TRBJ2-3; D tentatively fits TRBD1 or TRBD2 (5 bases each). There are 16 residues in the CDR3. Trimming removed 3 bases from V and 0 bases from J, with 13 bases in between. Germline V gene sequence: CDR1 MGHRA, CDR2 YSYEKL.

The chain recombines TRBV19 with TRBJ2-7, with 11 positions matching TRBD2. The V gene's germline CDR1 is LNHDA and CDR2 SQIVND (reference sequence). The CDR3 is 14 amino acids. With 6 bases clipped from V and 3 bases from J, the junction kept 4 bases outside the gene matches. The CDR3 sequence is CASRSLAGGYEQYF. The CDR3 nucleotides read TGTGCCAGTAGATCCCTAGCGGGGGGCTACGAGCAGTACTTC.

The gene calls are TRBV12-3 or TRBV12-4 and TRBJ1-5, with 7 bases lining up with TRBD1. The CDR3 contains 15 residues. Trimming removed 5 bases from V and 3 bases from J; junction bases left unmatched: 7. The CDR3 DNA follows: TGTGCCAGCAGTCCCGGGACAGACTTCAATCAGCCCCAGCATTTT. This gives the protein CASSPGTDFNQPQHF.

This chain links TRBV6-1 with TRBJ1-2; D is perhaps TRBD1 (5 bases). The germline V gene has CDR1 MNHNS and CDR2 SASEGT. This CDR3 contains 16 residues. Trimming took 2 bases from V and 6 from J, leaving 19 bases between them. Written as DNA, the CDR3 is TGTGCCAGCAGTGAACGCCAGGAGTGGTCGGGGCATGGCTACACCTTC. This encodes CASSERQEWSGHGYTF.

The sample holds many counts of this clonotype. The chain couples TRBV7-2 to TRBJ2-7; tentative D call: TRBD1 (6 bases). The V end was cut by 5 bases, the J end by 5 bases, with 25 bases between. Germline CDR1 SGHTA, CDR2 FQGNSA. The CDR3 is made up of 17 amino acids. Written as DNA, the CDR3 is TGTGCCAGCAGCCCACAACCTGACAGGTCCCCCCTCCACGAGCAGTACTTC. This sequence encodes CASSPQPDRSPLHEQYF.

The chain has TRBV27 and TRBJ2-7; TRBD2 matches 7 bases. This CDR3 contains 15 residues. V gave up 6 bases and J gave up 3 bases; unmatched junction bases: 11. Germline-derived CDR1 and CDR2 are MNHEY and SMNVEV (reference sequence). CDR3 bases: TGTGCCAGCAGCATCTGGGGGGGAAAAGGCTACGAGCAGTACTTC. Translation gives CASSIWGGKGYEQYF.

This clonotype was detected a few times. The genes are TRBV12-5 and TRBJ1-1; D unresolved. The ends were cut back, 6 bases at V and 1 base at J, with 12 bases in the middle. CDR3 length: 14 residues. Germline V lookup: CDR1 LGHNT, CDR2 FRNRAP. CDR3 residues: CASGTSRENTEAFF. The CDR3 nucleotides are TGTGCTAGTGGCACCTCTCGAGAGAACACTGAAGCTTTCTTT.